This TCR beta chain is drawn from a study of CD8 T cells in Susac syndrome. Study at large: Treatment at blood withdrawal was none, corticosteroids, or intravenous immunoglobulin alone in Susac syndrome patients.

This CDR3 contains 15 residues. CDR1 is SGHAT and CDR2 is FQNNGV in the germline V gene. V was shortened by 5 bases and J by 5 bases, with 18 bases between the two germline ends. Broader study findings: Expansion of Susac CD8+ clones peaked in TEMRA cells and in active patients.

This clonotype was seen only once. Antigen unknown. After extraction with the RNeasy kit, about 0.5 to 1 ug of the RNA was reverse transcribed using random hexamers. The immunoSEQ assay covered 54 Vbeta and 13 Jbeta segments for CDR3. TCRdb reprocessed the immunoSEQ multiplex PCR reads with MiXCR, giving one entry per CDR3 protein. Here the sample spans about 110,000 distinct CDR3 sequences, approximately 94% being singletons. Sequencing was carried out using CD8+ T cells from PBMCs. This clonotype was sampled from a human donor with Susac syndrome. This chain connects TRBV11-2 to TRBJ2-5, with a tentative D call TRBD2 (5 bases). The CDR3 reads CASSPELRVGETQYF. Written as DNA, the CDR3 is TGTGCCAGCAGCCCCGAGTTGAGGGTCGGGGAGACCCAGTACTTC.